A few counts support the clone carrying this T cell receptor (beta chain). Its antigen is unknown. As the sequencing template, cDNA was produced by extracting RNA and reverse transcribing it. Data came from immunoSEQ multiplex PCR; TCRdb stores just in-frame clones and leaves some out. The table lists 110,000 or so clones, about two fifths of them singletons. This sample was included in a study of CD8+ T cells in alopecia areata. Study-wide background: Treated patients took oral tofacitinib at 5 to 10 mg twice daily.

General study results and limits: Scalp sequencing captures resident alphabeta T cells of normal skin too. Between patients, shared TCR sequences were less clear than in mice. This was possibly due in part to HLA diversity in the patient population. Affected lesional scalp, above all in alopecia totalis/universalis, was more clonal than normal scalp.

J was trimmed by 3 bases and V by 3 bases; bases with no gene match: 6. The CDR3 totals 15 residues. Germline V gene data show CDR1 as SGHRS and CDR2 as YFSETQ. Sequenced: CD4+ T cells sorted from blood. The chain combines TRBV5-1 with TRBJ1-3, with TRBD1 matching 7 bases. The TCR originated in a human donor with alopecia areata. CDR3 region: CASSWGQPLGNTIYF. The CDR3 nucleotides read TGCGCCAGCAGCTGGGGACAGCCGCTTGGAAACACCATATATTTT.